One T cell receptor (beta chain) is described in this entry. Participants were aged roughly 18 to 89 years from 20 to 30 US areas. This sample was included in a study of blood T cell repertoires in COVID-19. Study-level background: In each case, the material was cDNA or gDNA derived from T cells, B-cell-depleted T cells, or PBMCs.

This CDR3 is 17 amino acids long. Germline V gene data show CDR1 as LGHNA and CDR2 as YNFKEQ. Trimming removed 1 base from V and 4 bases from J; junction bases left unmatched: 12. As handled by the study authors: It was from reference gene primer amplification that nucleated cell counts were estimated. The repertoire was sequenced with immunoSEQ multiplex PCR; TCRdb's copy has only in-frame clones and lacks some. That table is the source of V, J and clone size, and D and trimming were worked out from the DNA. The table records hundreds of thousands of clones, around 85% of them present only once. The source of this sequence is a woman in her forties or fifties in a cohort exposed to, infected with or recovered from COVID-19 (not recorded which). The V and J genes are TRBV4-2 and TRBJ1-2; 7 bases are a match to TRBD1. Sequencing was performed on PBMCs or T cells enriched from blood (not recorded which). CDR3 residues: CASSQGNPRQGFYGYTF. The DNA for the CDR3 is TGTGCCAGCAGCCAAGGAAACCCACGACAGGGATTCTATGGCTACACCTTC.